The 8 T cell receptor beta chains given below trace back to one sample, sequenced in a study of T cell responses to AZD1222 COVID-19 vaccine (dated by TCRdb to the early 2020s). Library generation was performed with the immunoSEQ multiplex PCR assay. In TCRdb, the immuneACCESS table is reduced to in-frame sequences with V and J assigned. These tables do not hold every clone; where another copy was compared, an unresolved V gene accounts for under half, and the others remain unexplained. The sample data list about 100,000 clones, and around nine tenths of these were observed just once. The ten largest clonotypes hold over 15% of the sample. This sample's time point label indicates: baseline before first vaccination. The material sequenced was peripheral blood, taken on day 0 of AZD1222 vaccination. These receptors were taken from an adult in good health.

The rearrangement links TRBV3-1 (or the pseudogene TRBV3-2) to TRBJ1-5; no clear D. The ends were cut back, 0 bases at V and 6 bases at J, with 9 bases in the middle. Germline CDR1 LGHDT, CDR2 YNNKEL (reference sequence). The CDR3 is made up of 14 amino acids. The CDR3: CASSQEGTGQPQHF. The CDR3 bases are TGTGCCAGCAGCCAAGAGGGTACCGGTCAGCCCCAGCATTTT.

The chain recombines TRBV10-3 with TRBJ1-1; D uncertain. The germline gives CDR1 ENHRY, CDR2 SYGVKD. Deletions cut 2 bases from V and 0 bases from J, with 7 bases between. This CDR3 has 14 amino acids. The CDR3 region is CAISEVTMNTEAFF. Here the CDR3 DNA reads TGTGCCATCAGTGAGGTCACCATGAACACTGAAGCTTTCTTT.

This sequence joins TRBV12-3 or TRBV12-4 and TRBJ1-1; D unclear. This CDR3 has 13 amino acids. The ends were cut back, 7 bases at V and 4 bases at J, with 13 bases in the middle. CDR3 amino acids: CASTLTEGTEAFF. Here the CDR3 DNA reads TGTGCCAGCACCCTGACGGAGGGCACTGAAGCTTTCTTT.

This chain joins TRBV6-5 and TRBJ2-1; TRBD1 agrees at 9 bases. CDR1 MNHEY and CDR2 SVGAGI come from the germline V gene. With 5 bases clipped from V and 3 bases from J, the junction kept 5 bases outside the gene matches. The CDR3 has 15 residues. The CDR3 DNA is TGTGCCAGCAGTCCGAGGACAGGGGACTACAATGAGCAGTTCTTC. The encoded protein is CASSPRTGDYNEQFF.

This chain joins TRBV18 and TRBJ2-5; 7 bases fit TRBD2. The length of the CDR3 is 15 residues. Germline CDR1 reads KGHSH; CDR2 reads LQKENI. J gave up 5 bases and V 2 bases, and 8 bases lay outside the gene matches. As DNA, the CDR3 is TGTGCCAGCTCACCAAAGCGGGGTAGTCGGGAGACCCAGTACTTC. Its protein is CASSPKRGSRETQYF.

This clone was seen more than once but under ten times. This chain joins TRBV4-1 and TRBJ2-4, with 11 nucleotides matching TRBD2. Germline CDR1 reads MGHRA; CDR2 reads YSYEKL. The length of the CDR3 is 19 residues. J was trimmed by 1 base and V by 1 base; bases with no gene match: 9. The CDR3 nucleotides are TGCGCCAGCAGCCAAGGGGCCCCCCCTAGCGGGAGGGCCAAAAACATTCAGTACTTC. Its translation is CASSQGAPPSGRAKNIQYF.

The CDR3 region has the DNA TGTGCTAGTGGCCCACGGACAGGGGTGGTCGGCTATGGCTACACCTTC. Protein sequence: CASGPRTGVVGYGYTF. The chain is built from TRBV12-5 and TRBJ1-2, with 9 bases aligning to TRBD1. V shed 6 bases, J shed 4 bases, and the junction held 12 bases outside the gene matches. CDR3 length: 16 amino acids. Germline assignment: CDR1 LGHNT and CDR2 FRNRAP.

This clone was seen once. The chain recombines TRBV28 with TRBJ2-7; tentatively, D is TRBD2 (6 bases). Deletions cut 8 bases from V and 4 bases from J, with 15 bases between. The germline V gene has CDR1 MDHEN and CDR2 SYDVKM. The CDR3 contains 13 residues. CDR3 coding DNA: TGTGCCAGCCTTAGGCCCGGAGGGTACGAGCAGTACTTC. This codes for CASLRPGGYEQYF.